This T cell receptor (beta chain) came from a study of blood T cell repertoires in COVID-19. Study in general: Sites in the United States, Italy and Spain provided acute and convalescent COVID-19 samples.

Individuals aged roughly 18 to 100 years were recruited from approximately 24 US areas. Cohorts were assigned according to the clinical history that participants reported. The protocol was immunoSEQ multiplex PCR, while the TCRdb copy is restricted to in-frame clones and leaves out a portion. In the table there are under 350,000 clones, over 85% of which are singletons. This CDR3 region has 13 residues. Germline CDR1 and CDR2: SEHNR and FQNEAQ (reference sequence). With 6 bases removed from V and 3 bases from J, the gap between germline ends came to 11 bases. The chain couples TRBV7-9 to TRBJ1-2; D not certain. The sequence was collected from a man aged 55 to 70 who had recovered from COVID-19. Source material: PBMCs or T cells enriched from blood (not recorded which). CDR3 sequence (DNA): TGTGCCAGCAGGCGGATTAACTACTATGGCTACACCTTC. Translated: CASRRINYYGYTF.